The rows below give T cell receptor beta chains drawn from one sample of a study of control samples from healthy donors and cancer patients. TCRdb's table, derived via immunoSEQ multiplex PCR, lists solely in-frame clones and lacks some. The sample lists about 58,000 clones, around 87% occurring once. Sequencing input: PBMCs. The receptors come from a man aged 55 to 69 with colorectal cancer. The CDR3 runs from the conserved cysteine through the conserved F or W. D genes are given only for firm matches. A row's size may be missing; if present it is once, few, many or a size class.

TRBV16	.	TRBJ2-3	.	CASSRQGASGVTDTQYF	TGTGCCAGCAGCCGCCAGGGGGCTAGCGGGGTAACAGATACGCAGTATTTT
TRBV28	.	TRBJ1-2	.	CASKAYGYTF	TGTGCCAGCAAGGCCTATGGCTACACCTTC
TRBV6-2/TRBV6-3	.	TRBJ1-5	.	CASSQRGSGNQPQHF	TGTGCCAGCAGCCAGCGAGGGTCTGGCAATCAGCCCCAGCATTTT
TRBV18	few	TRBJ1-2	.	CASSPRDGTHYGYTF	TGTGCCAGCTCACCACGGGACGGAACCCACTATGGCTACACCTTC
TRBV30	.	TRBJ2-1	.	CAWSWGGHGEQFF	TGTGCCTGGAGTTGGGGGGGCCACGGTGAGCAGTTCTTC
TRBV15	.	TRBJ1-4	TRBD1	CATSRQQGITNEKLFF	TGTGCCACCAGCAGGCAACAGGGGATCACTAATGAAAAACTGTTTTTT
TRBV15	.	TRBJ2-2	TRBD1	CATSRAQGSVGELFF	TGTGCCACCAGCAGGGCACAGGGGAGCGTCGGGGAGCTGTTTTTT
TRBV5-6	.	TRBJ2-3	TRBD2	CASSLRGGAKGTQYF	TGTGCCAGCAGCTTGCGCGGGGGGGCCAAGGGTACGCAGTATTTT
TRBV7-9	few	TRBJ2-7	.	CASSPTGSYEQYF	TGTGCCAGCAGCCCGACGGGATCCTACGAGCAGTACTTC
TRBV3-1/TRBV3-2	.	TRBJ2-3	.	CASSQGQKEVSTDTQYF	TGTGCCAGCAGCCAAGGGCAGAAGGAAGTTAGCACAGATACGCAGTATTTT
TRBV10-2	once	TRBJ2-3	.	CASGGGTDTQYF	TGCGCCAGCGGGGGAGGCACAGATACGCAGTATTTT
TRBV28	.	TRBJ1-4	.	CASSFETGNEKLFF	TGTGCCAGCAGTTTTGAGACCGGTAATGAAAAACTGTTTTTT
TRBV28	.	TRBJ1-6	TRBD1	CASSSQGAYSPLHF	TGTGCCAGCAGTTCACAGGGGGCTTATTCACCCCTCCACTTT
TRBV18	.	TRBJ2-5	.	CASSQGLQETQYF	TGTGCCAGCTCACAGGGGTTACAAGAGACCCAGTACTTC
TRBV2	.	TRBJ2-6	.	CASRTLGANVLTF	TGTGCCAGCAGGACTCTTGGGGCCAACGTCCTGACTTTC
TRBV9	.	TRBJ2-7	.	CASSPLGVASHEQYF	TGTGCCAGCAGCCCCTTGGGGGTTGCTTCCCACGAGCAGTACTTC
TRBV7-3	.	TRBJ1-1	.	CASSSSTFTEAFF	TGTGCCAGCAGCTCCTCAACGTTCACTGAAGCTTTCTTT
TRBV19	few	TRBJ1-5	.	CASSRGNKRLSDQPQHF	TGTGCCAGTAGTAGGGGGAATAAGCGACTGTCTGATCAGCCCCAGCATTTT
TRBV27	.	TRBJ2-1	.	CASSFIGTPRHEQFF	TGTGCCAGCAGTTTTATAGGGACCCCTCGGCATGAGCAGTTCTTC
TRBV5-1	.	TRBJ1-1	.	CASSLVSARATEAFF	TGCGCCAGCAGCTTGGTGTCAGCCAGGGCCACTGAAGCTTTCTTT
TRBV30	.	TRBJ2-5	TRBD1	CAWRGDREGPETQYF	TGTGCCTGGAGGGGGGACAGGGAGGGCCCAGAGACCCAGTACTTC
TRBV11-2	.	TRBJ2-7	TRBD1	CASSPGTGGYEQYF	TGTGCCAGCAGCCCCGGGACAGGGGGCTATGAGCAGTACTTC
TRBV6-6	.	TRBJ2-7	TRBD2	CASSGLVSYEQYF	TGTGCCAGTTCGGGACTAGTGTCCTACGAGCAGTACTTC
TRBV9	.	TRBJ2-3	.	CASSPGDPLFTDTQYF	TGTGCCAGCAGTCCTGGGGACCCTCTTTTCACAGATACGCAGTATTTT
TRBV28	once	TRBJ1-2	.	CASTNARVEGYTF	TGTGCCAGCACCAACGCCAGGGTTGAAGGCTACACCTTC
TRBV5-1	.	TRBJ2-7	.	CASSLNPDGTYEQYF	TGCGCCAGCAGCCTGAACCCCGACGGAACCTACGAGCAGTACTTC
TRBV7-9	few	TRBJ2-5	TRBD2	CASSFSPGLEETQYF	TGTGCCAGCAGCTTCAGCCCGGGACTAGAAGAGACCCAGTACTTC
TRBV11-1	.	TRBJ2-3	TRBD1	CASRRGQGVSTDTQYF	TGTGCCAGCAGACGAGGACAGGGGGTTAGCACAGATACGCAGTATTTT
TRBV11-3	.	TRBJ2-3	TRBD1	CASRSDGQGDTQYF	TGTGCCAGCAGGAGTGATGGACAGGGAGATACGCAGTATTTT
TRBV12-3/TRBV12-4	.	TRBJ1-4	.	CASSLTEKLFF	TGTGCCAGCAGCTTGACGGAAAAACTGTTTTTT
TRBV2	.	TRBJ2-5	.	CAGGRETQYF	TGTGCCGGGGGGAGGGAGACCCAGTACTTC
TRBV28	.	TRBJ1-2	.	CASSLWGAEGYTF	TGTGCCAGCAGTTTATGGGGGGCTGAGGGCTACACCTTC
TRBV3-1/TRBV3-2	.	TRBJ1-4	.	CASSQWSGTSEKLFF	TGTGCCAGCAGCCAATGGTCCGGGACATCGGAAAAACTGTTTTTT
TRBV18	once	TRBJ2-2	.	CASSPSTSPSRRPTGLVGELFF	TGTGCCAGCTCACCTTCTACCTCCCCTAGCCGGAGACCTACAGGGTTGGTCGGGGAGCTGTTTTTT
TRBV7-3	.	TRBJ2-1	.	CASSPILSSYNEQFF	TGTGCCAGCAGCCCCATCCTGAGCTCCTACAATGAGCAGTTCTTC
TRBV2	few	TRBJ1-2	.	CASSRVLDGYTF	TGTGCCAGCAGTCGGGTTCTGGATGGCTACACCTTC
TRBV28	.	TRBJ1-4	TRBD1	CASSLGRGIDGKLFF	TGTGCCAGCAGTTTAGGCAGGGGGATAGATGGTAAACTGTTTTTT
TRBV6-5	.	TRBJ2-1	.	CASSYWGGGNEQFF	TGTGCCAGCAGTTATTGGGGAGGGGGCAATGAGCAGTTCTTC
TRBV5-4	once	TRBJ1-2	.	CASSLAGRPYGYTF	TGTGCCAGCAGCTTGGCCGGGAGGCCCTATGGCTACACCTTC
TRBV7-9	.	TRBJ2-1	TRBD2	CASSDTGTSGYNEQFF	TGTGCCAGCAGCGATACCGGGACTAGCGGCTACAATGAGCAGTTCTTC
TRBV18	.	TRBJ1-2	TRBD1	CASSNRDRGNYGYTF	TGTGCCAGCTCAAACCGGGACAGGGGAAACTATGGCTACACCTTC
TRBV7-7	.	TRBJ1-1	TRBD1	CASSASTGGEAFF	TGTGCCAGCAGCGCAAGCACAGGGGGTGAAGCTTTCTTT
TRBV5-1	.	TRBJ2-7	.	CASSLMAGRDYEQYF	TGCGCCAGCAGCTTGATGGCGGGGAGAGATTACGAGCAGTACTTC
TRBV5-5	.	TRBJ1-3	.	CASTPAASGNTIYF	TGTGCCAGCACCCCAGCGGCCTCTGGAAACACCATATATTTT
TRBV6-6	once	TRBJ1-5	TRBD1	CASSYAGTGNQPQHF	TGTGCCAGCAGTTATGCGGGGACAGGGAACCAGCCCCAGCATTTT
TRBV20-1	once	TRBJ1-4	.	CSASLGGSTNEKLFF	TGCAGTGCTAGTTTGGGGGGTTCAACTAATGAAAAACTGTTTTTT
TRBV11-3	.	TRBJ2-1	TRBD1	CASSLGGTGGNEQFF	TGTGCCAGCAGCTTGGGGGGGACAGGGGGCAATGAGCAGTTCTTC
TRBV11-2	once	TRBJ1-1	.	CASSSGLMAFF	TGTGCCAGCAGCTCGGGTTTAATGGCTTTCTTT
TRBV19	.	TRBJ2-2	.	CASSILGTGELFF	TGTGCCAGTAGTATTCTGGGCACCGGGGAGCTGTTTTTT
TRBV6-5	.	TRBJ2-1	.	CASRTGQYNEQFF	TGTGCCAGCAGAACAGGGCAGTACAATGAGCAGTTCTTC
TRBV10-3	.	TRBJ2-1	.	CATAETPTLEEQFF	TGTGCCACCGCGGAGACCCCCACCTTGGAGGAGCAGTTCTTC
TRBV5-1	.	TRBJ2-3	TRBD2	CASRPTSVGTDTQYF	TGCGCCAGCAGACCCACTAGCGTAGGCACAGATACGCAGTATTTT
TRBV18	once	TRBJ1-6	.	CASSPLLWQGLRLSYNSPLHF	TGTGCCAGCTCACCACTTCTGTGGCAGGGGCTACGTCTCTCCTATAATTCACCCCTCCACTTT
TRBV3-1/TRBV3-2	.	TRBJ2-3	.	CASSQGGKDTQYF	TGTGCCAGCAGCCAAGGTGGAAAAGATACGCAGTATTTT